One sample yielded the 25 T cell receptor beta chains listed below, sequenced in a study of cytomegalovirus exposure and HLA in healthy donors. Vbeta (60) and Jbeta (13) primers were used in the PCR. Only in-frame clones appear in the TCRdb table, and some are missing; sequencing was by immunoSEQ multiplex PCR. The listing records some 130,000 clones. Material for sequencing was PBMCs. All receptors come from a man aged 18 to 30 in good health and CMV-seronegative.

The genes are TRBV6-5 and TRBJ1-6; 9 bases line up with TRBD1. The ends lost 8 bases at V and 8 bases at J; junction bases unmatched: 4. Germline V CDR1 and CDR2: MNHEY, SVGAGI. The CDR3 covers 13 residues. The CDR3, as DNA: TGTGCCAGCTCCCGGACAGGGGATTCACCCCTCCACTTT. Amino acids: CASSRTGDSPLHF.

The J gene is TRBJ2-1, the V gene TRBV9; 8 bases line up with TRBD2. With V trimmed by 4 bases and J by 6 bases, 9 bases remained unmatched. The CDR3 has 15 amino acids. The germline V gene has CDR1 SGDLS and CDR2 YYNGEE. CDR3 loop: CASSQTGTRVNEQFF. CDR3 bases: TGTGCCAGCAGCCAGACCGGGACTAGAGTCAATGAGCAGTTCTTC.

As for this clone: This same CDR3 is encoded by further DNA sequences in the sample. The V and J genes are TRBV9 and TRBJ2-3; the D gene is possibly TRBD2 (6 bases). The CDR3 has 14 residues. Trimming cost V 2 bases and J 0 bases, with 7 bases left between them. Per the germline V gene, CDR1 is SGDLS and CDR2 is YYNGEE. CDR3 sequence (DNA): TGTGCCAGCAGCGTGAGCGGGAGCACAGATACGCAGTATTTT. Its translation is CASSVSGSTDTQYF.

The CDR3 loop is CATGLFWGLSNTGELFF. The CDR3 DNA is TGTGCCACCGGCCTTTTTTGGGGACTCTCGAACACCGGGGAGCTGTTTTTT. This chain connects TRBV18 to TRBJ2-2; a possible D gene is TRBD2 (6 bases). Germline V gives CDR1 KGHSH, CDR2 LQKENI. Trimming stripped 10 bases from V and 0 bases from J, with 21 bases between. The CDR3 contains 17 residues. Combining the CDR3 with reference TRBV18 and TRBJ2-2 gives the whole variable domain NAGVMQNPRHLVRRRGQEARLRCSPMKGHSHVYWYRQLPEEGLKFMVYLQKENIIDESGMPKERFSAEFPKEGPSILRIQQVVRGDSAAYFCATGLFWGLSNTGELFFGEGSRLTVL.

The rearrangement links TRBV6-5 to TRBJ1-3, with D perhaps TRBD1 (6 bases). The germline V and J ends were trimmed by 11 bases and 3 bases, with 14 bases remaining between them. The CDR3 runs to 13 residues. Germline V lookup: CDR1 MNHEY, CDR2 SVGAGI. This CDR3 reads CASQGRIGNTIYF. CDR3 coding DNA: TGTGCCTCCCAGGGGCGCATTGGAAACACCATATATTTT.

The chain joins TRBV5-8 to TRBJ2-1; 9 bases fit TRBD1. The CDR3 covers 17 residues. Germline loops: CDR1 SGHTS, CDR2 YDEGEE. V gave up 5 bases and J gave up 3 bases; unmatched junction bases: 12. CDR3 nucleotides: TGTGCCAGCAGTTTCCGGGACAGGGTCCAAATCTACAATGAGCAGTTCTTC. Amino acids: CASSFRDRVQIYNEQFF.

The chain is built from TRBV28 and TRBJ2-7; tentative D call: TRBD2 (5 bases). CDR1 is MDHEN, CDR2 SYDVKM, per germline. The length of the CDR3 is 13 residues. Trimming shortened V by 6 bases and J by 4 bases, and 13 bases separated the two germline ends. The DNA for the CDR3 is TGTGCCAGCAGCGAGGGATTGGAATACGAGCAGTACTTC. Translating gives CASSEGLEYEQYF.

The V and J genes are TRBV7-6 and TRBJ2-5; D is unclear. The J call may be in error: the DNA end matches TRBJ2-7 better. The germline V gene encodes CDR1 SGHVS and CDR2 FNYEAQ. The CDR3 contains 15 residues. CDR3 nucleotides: TGTGCCAGCAGCCAGGCAGGCGCAAGTTCCTACGAGCAGTACTTC. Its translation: CASSQAGASSYEQYF.

CDR3 nucleotide sequence: TGTGCCAGCAGTGAGAGACAGACATTCTCCTACGAGCAGTACTTC. It codes for CASSERQTFSYEQYF. V is TRBV6-4 and J is TRBJ2-7, with D possibly being TRBD1 (5 bases). This CDR3 region has 15 residues. Trimming left V 3 bases short and J 0 bases short, with 12 bases between. The germline gives CDR1 MRHNA, CDR2 SNTAGT.

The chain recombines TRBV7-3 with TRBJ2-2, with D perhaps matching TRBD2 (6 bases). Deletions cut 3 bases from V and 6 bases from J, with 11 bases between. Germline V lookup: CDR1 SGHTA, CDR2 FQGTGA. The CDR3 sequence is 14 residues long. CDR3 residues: CASSFVGGAGELFF. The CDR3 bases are TGTGCCAGCAGCTTCGTGGGGGGAGCCGGGGAGCTGTTTTTT.

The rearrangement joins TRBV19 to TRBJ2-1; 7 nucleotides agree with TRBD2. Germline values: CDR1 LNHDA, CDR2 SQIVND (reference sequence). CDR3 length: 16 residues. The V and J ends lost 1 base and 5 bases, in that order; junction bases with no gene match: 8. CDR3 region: CASSIVGTSVNNEQFF. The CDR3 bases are TGTGCCAGTAGTATAGTTGGAACTAGCGTAAACAATGAGCAGTTCTTC.

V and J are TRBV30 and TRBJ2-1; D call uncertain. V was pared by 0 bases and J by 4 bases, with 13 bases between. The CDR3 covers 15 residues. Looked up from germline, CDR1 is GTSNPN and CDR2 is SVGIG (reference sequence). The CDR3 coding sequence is TGTGCCTGGAGTGTATCTTATGGGCGTTACAATGAGCAGTTCTTC. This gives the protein CAWSVSYGRYNEQFF.

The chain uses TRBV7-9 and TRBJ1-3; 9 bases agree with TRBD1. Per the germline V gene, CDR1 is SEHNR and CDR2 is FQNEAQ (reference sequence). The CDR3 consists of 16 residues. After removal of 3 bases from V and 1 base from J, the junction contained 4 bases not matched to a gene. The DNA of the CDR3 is TGTGCCAGCAGCTTGGGACAGGGACTATCTGGAAACACCATATATTTT. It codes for CASSLGQGLSGNTIYF.

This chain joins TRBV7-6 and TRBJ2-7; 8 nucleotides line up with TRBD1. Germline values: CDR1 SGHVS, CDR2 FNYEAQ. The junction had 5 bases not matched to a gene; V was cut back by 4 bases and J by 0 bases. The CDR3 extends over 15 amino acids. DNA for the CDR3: TGTGCCAGCAGCTCAGGGACAGGTAGCTCCTACGAGCAGTACTTC. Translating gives CASSSGTGSSYEQYF.

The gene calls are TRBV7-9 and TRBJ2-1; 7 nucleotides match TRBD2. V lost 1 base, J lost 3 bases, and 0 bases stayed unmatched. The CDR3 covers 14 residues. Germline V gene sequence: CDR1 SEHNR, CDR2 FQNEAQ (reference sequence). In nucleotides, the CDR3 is TGTGCCAGCAGCTTAGGGACTAGCTACAATGAGCAGTTCTTC. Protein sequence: CASSLGTSYNEQFF.

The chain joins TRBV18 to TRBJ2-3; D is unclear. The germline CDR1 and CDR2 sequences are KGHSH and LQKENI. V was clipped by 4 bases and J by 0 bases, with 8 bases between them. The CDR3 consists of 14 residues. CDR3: CASSQEQSTDTQYF. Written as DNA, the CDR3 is TGTGCCAGCTCACAGGAACAGAGCACAGATACGCAGTATTTT.

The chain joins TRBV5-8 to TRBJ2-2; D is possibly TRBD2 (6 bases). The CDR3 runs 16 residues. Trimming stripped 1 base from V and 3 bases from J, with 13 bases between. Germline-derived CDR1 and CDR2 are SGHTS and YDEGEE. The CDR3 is CASSLRASAYTGELFF. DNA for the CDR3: TGTGCCAGCAGCTTGCGGGCTAGCGCCTACACCGGGGAGCTGTTTTTT. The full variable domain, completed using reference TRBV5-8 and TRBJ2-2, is EAGVTQSPTHLIKTRGQQATLRCSPISGHTSVYWYQQALGLGLQFLLWYDEGEERNRGNFPPRFSGRQFPNYSSELNVNALELEDSALYLCASSLRASAYTGELFFGEGSRLTVL.

CDR3 nucleotide sequence: TGTGCCAGCAGATTGGAGAACAGGGTATACGAGCAGTACTTC. Residues: CASRLENRVYEQYF. This sequence joins TRBV28 and TRBJ2-7; possible D gene TRBD1, 6 bases. Germline loops: CDR1 MDHEN, CDR2 SYDVKM. The V end was cut by 6 bases, the J end by 4 bases, with 16 bases between. The CDR3 covers 14 residues.

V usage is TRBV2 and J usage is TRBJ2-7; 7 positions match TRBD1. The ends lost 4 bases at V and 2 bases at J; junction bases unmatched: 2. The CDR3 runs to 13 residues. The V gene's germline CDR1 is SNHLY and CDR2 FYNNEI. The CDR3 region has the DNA TGTGCCAGCAGTGGGGACAGTCCCTACGAGCAGTACTTC. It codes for CASSGDSPYEQYF.

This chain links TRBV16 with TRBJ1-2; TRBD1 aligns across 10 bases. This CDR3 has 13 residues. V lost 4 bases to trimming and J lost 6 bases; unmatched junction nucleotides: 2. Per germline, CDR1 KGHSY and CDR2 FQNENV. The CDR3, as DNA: TGTGCCAGCAGCCGACAGGGGGCAAATGGCTACACCTTC. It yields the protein CASSRQGANGYTF.

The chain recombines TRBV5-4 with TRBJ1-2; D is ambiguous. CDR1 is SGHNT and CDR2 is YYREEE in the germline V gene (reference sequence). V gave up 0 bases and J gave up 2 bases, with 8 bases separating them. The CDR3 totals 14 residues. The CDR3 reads CASSLVESNYGYTF. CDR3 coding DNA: TGTGCCAGCAGCTTGGTAGAATCGAACTATGGCTACACCTTC.

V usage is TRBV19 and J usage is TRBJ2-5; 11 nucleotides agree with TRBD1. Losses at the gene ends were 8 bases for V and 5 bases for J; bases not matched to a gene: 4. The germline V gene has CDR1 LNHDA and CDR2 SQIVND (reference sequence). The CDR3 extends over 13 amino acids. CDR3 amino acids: CASGQGAVETQYF. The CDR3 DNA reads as TGTGCCAGTGGACAGGGGGCGGTTGAGACCCAGTACTTC. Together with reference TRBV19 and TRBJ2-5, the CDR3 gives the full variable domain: DGGITQSPKYLFRKEGQNVTLSCEQNLNHDAMYWYRQDPGQGLRLIYYSQIVNDFQKGDIAEGYSVSREKKESFPLTVTSAQKNPTAFYLCASGQGAVETQYFGPGTRLLVL.

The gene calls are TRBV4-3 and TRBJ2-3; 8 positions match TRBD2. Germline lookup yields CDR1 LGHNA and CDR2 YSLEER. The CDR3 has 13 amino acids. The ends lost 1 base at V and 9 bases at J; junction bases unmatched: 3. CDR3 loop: CASSQVRLATQYF. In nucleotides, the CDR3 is TGCGCCAGCAGCCAAGTCCGACTAGCGACGCAGTATTTT.

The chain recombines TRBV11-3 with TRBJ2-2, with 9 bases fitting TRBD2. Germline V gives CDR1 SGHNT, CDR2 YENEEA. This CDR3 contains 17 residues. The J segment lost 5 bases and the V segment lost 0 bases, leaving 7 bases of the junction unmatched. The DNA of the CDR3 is TGTGCCAGCAGCTTAGACCTTAGCGGGAGCAGTACCGGGGAGCTGTTTTTT. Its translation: CASSLDLSGSSTGELFF.

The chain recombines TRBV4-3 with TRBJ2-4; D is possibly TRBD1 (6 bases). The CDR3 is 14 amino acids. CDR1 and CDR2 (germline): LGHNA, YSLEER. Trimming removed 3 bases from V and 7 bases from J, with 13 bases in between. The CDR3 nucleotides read TGCGCCAGCAGCCAGGGGGCAGGGGCGAACATTCAGTACTTC. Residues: CASSQGAGANIQYF.